The next 32 T cell receptor beta chains were all read from a single sample in a study of blood T cell repertoires in COVID-19. Profiled with immunoSEQ multiplex PCR; TCRdb holds only in-frame clones, not every one. The table lists about 45,000 clones, 75% to 85% of them singletons. Source material: peripheral blood. These receptors came from a man older than 75 in a cohort sampled during active COVID-19.

The chain employs TRBV18 and TRBJ2-7, with 15 bases aligning to TRBD2. V dropped 6 bases and J dropped 5; count of bases not matched to a gene: 5. The germline V gene encodes CDR1 KGHSH and CDR2 LQKENI. The CDR3 contains 15 residues. The DNA for the CDR3 is TGTGCCAGCTCCAGGGGACTAGCGGGAGGCGACGAGCAGTACTTC. It yields the protein CASSRGLAGGDEQYF.

This chain links TRBV6-5 with TRBJ2-1; possibly TRBD1 for D (5 bases). With 2 bases removed from V and 0 bases from J, the gap between germline ends came to 8 bases. This CDR3 spans 15 amino acids. Germline V gene sequence: CDR1 MNHEY, CDR2 SVGAGI. CDR3 in DNA: TGTGCCAGCAGTTACGCAGGGTACTCCTACAATGAGCAGTTCTTC. Encoded protein: CASSYAGYSYNEQFF.

The chain combines TRBV6-6 with TRBJ1-6; the D gene is possibly TRBD1 (6 bases). Germline values: CDR1 MNHNY, CDR2 SVGAGI (reference sequence). Trimming cost V 10 bases and J 7 bases, with 14 bases left between them. The length of the CDR3 is 13 residues. The CDR3 sequence is CATSGQGNSPLHF. The CDR3 DNA is TGTGCCACCTCAGGGCAGGGGAATTCACCCCTCCACTTT.

J is TRBJ2-7 and V is TRBV5-6; D gene ambiguous. CDR3 size: 12 residues. V lost 1 base to trimming and J lost 3 bases, with 5 bases between them. CDR1 SGHDT and CDR2 YYEEEE come from the germline V gene. CDR3 nucleotides: TGTGCCAGCAGCTTGAGTAGCTACGAGCAGTACTTC. Translating gives CASSLSSYEQYF.

The genes are TRBV29-1 and TRBJ1-3; possible D gene TRBD1, 5 bases. Germline V gene sequence: CDR1 SQVTM, CDR2 ANQGSEA. The CDR3 length is 13 residues. With 2 bases removed from V and 1 base from J, the gap between germline ends came to 6 bases. The CDR3: CSVERGSGNTIYF. The CDR3, as DNA: TGCAGCGTTGAAAGGGGATCTGGAAACACCATATATTTT.

The chain links TRBV9 to TRBJ2-2; 10 bases are a match to TRBD1. Trimming removed 4 bases from V and 2 bases from J; junction bases left unmatched: 5. The germline V gene encodes CDR1 SGDLS and CDR2 YYNGEE. The CDR3 loop spans 16 amino acids. This CDR3 reads CASSPDRGPNTGELFF. CDR3 DNA sequence: TGTGCCAGCAGCCCAGACAGGGGGCCAAACACCGGGGAGCTGTTTTTT.

DNA of the CDR3: TGCGCCAGCAGCCTTCCGGGAGTCAAGACGCAGTATTTT. Its translation is CASSLPGVKTQYF. This rearrangement joins TRBV5-1 to TRBJ2-3; a weak D match, TRBD2 (6 bases). Germline CDR1 is SGHRS and CDR2 is YFSETQ. This CDR3 is built from 13 residues. V lost 4 bases and J 9 bases, leaving 15 bases between the germline ends.

This rearrangement joins TRBV24-1 to TRBJ2-1, with 7 bases that match TRBD1. Germline-derived CDR1 and CDR2 are KGHDR and SFDVKD. V trimming: 9 bases; J trimming: 10 bases; junction bases outside the gene matches: 11. This CDR3 is 13 amino acids long. CDR3 protein: CATGRQGAGEQFF. The CDR3 region has the DNA TGTGCCACCGGGAGACAGGGCGCTGGGGAGCAGTTCTTC.

DNA of the CDR3: TGTGCCAGCAGTGCCATTTGGGGGGGGGACACAGATACGCAGTATTTT. Its protein is CASSAIWGGDTDTQYF. V gene TRBV25-1 combines with J gene TRBJ2-3, with 7 bases that match TRBD2. The germline gives CDR1 MGHDK, CDR2 SYGVNS. This CDR3 contains 16 residues. Trimming took 4 bases from V and 2 from J; bases not matched to a gene: 9.

The chain employs TRBV9 and TRBJ2-7, with a weak D call TRBD1 (6 bases). The V gene lost 0 bases and the J gene lost 3 bases, with 13 bases spanning the gap. The CDR3 contains 15 residues. Germline V gene lookup returns CDR1 SGDLS and CDR2 YYNGEE. This CDR3 is CASSVALQGSYEQYF. CDR3 in DNA: TGTGCCAGCAGCGTAGCTCTCCAGGGGAGCTACGAGCAGTACTTC.

The chain is built from TRBV18 and TRBJ1-4, with D unresolved. Between the trimmed V and J ends, which lost 1 base and 8 bases, there was a span of 20 bases. Per the germline V gene, CDR1 is KGHSH and CDR2 is LQKENI. This CDR3 is 17 amino acids long. The chain's CDR3 is CASSPQPVRGTVEKLFF. CDR3 DNA sequence: TGTGCCAGCTCACCACAACCTGTCAGAGGAACGGTCGAAAAACTGTTTTTT.

V and J are TRBV18 and TRBJ2-5; no reliable D call. CDR1 and CDR2 (germline): KGHSH, LQKENI. The CDR3 extends over 13 amino acids. The V end lost 2 bases, the J end lost 2 bases, and 6 bases lay between the germline ends. DNA of the CDR3: TGTGCCAGCTCACCAACAAGTCAAGAGACCCAGTACTTC. This gives the protein CASSPTSQETQYF.

The chain has TRBV30 and TRBJ1-3; D perhaps matches TRBD1 (5 bases). The CDR3 consists of 14 residues. Trimming removed 0 bases at V and 4 bases at J, with 10 bases between. The V gene's germline CDR1 is GTSNPN and CDR2 SVGIG (reference sequence). As DNA, the CDR3 is TGTGCCTGGAGTGTACTGGGGCGAGGAAACACCATATATTTT. Amino acids: CAWSVLGRGNTIYF.

CDR3 region: CASSLDSSGRTYEQYF. The DNA for the CDR3 is TGTGCCAGCAGCTTAGATTCTAGCGGGCGAACCTACGAGCAGTACTTC. V usage is TRBV11-2 and J usage is TRBJ2-7; 8 bases match TRBD2. Germline V lookup: CDR1 SGHAT, CDR2 FQNNGV. The CDR3 is 16 residues long. V lost 0 bases and J lost 2; bases outside the gene matches: 6.

V and J are TRBV5-1 and TRBJ1-1, with D possibly matching TRBD1 (6 bases). CDR3 length: 14 amino acids. CDR1 is SGHRS and CDR2 is YFSETQ in the germline V gene. V lost 0 bases and J 5 bases, leaving 11 bases between the germline ends. DNA of the CDR3: TGCGCCAGCAGCTTGGAGGGGGTACGGACTGAAGCTTTCTTT. It translates to CASSLEGVRTEAFF. The full variable domain, rest sourced from reference TRBV5-1 and TRBJ1-1, is KAGVTQTPRYLIKTRGQQVTLSCSPISGHRSVSWYQQTPGQGLQFLFEYFSETQRNKGNFPGRFSGRQFSNSRSEMNVSTLELGDSALYLCASSLEGVRTEAFFGQGTRLTVV.

The chain recombines TRBV30 with TRBJ1-1; 7 bases map to TRBD1. The CDR3 runs to 14 residues. With 2 bases clipped from V and 7 bases from J, the junction kept 10 bases outside the gene matches. Germline assignment: CDR1 GTSNPN and CDR2 SVGIG (reference sequence). The CDR3 sequence: CAWSTRRGLGEAFF. CDR3 nucleotide sequence: TGTGCCTGGAGTACCCGCAGGGGGTTAGGTGAAGCTTTCTTT.

This clone was observed a few times. The V gene is TRBV19, the J gene TRBJ2-7; possibly TRBD1 for D (6 bases). The ends were cut back, 6 bases at V and 3 bases at J, with 18 bases in the middle. The CDR3 runs 15 residues. CDR1 is LNHDA and CDR2 is SQIVND in the germline V gene (reference sequence). Here the CDR3 DNA reads TGTGCCAGTAGCCTGGACTTCGGCAGGGGCTACGAGCAGTACTTC. It translates to CASSLDFGRGYEQYF.

The genes are TRBV7-2 and TRBJ1-3; a possible D gene is TRBD1 (6 bases). The CDR3 loop spans 18 amino acids. Looked up from germline, CDR1 is SGHTA and CDR2 is FQGNSA. With 0 bases removed from V and 0 bases from J, the gap between germline ends came to 15 bases. CDR3 nucleotide sequence: TGTGCCAGCAGCTTAGCCCATCAGGGGACCATCTCTGGAAACACCATATATTTT. Protein sequence: CASSLAHQGTISGNTIYF.

The rearrangement joins TRBV7-2 to TRBJ2-3; 8 nucleotides match TRBD2. Germline loops: CDR1 SGHTA, CDR2 FQGNSA. The CDR3 has 18 amino acids. The J segment lost 0 bases and the V segment lost 2 bases, leaving 10 bases of the junction unmatched. CDR3: CASSLRPSGPQSTDTQYF. The CDR3 nucleotides are TGTGCCAGCAGCTTACGGCCTAGCGGGCCCCAGAGCACAGATACGCAGTATTTT. The variable domain in full, completed from reference TRBV7-2 and TRBJ2-3, reads GAGVSQSPSNKVTEKGKDVELRCDPISGHTALYWYRQSLGQGLEFLIYFQGNSAPDKSGLPSDRFSAERTGGSVSTLTIQRTQQEDSAVYLCASSLRPSGPQSTDTQYFGPGTRLTVL.

V gene TRBV27 combines with J gene TRBJ2-1; 9 bases line up with TRBD2. CDR1 and CDR2 (germline): MNHEY, SMNVEV (reference sequence). CDR3 length equals 16 residues. The V gene end was trimmed by 5 bases and the J gene end by 2 bases; junction bases not matched to a gene: 7. CDR3 DNA: TGTGCCAGCAGTCCCTTCGTAGCGGGAGCCTACAATGAGCAGTTCTTC. As protein: CASSPFVAGAYNEQFF.

This rearrangement joins TRBV2 to TRBJ2-5; 7 bases agree with TRBD1. Per the germline V gene, CDR1 is SNHLY and CDR2 is FYNNEI. The trim removed 7 bases at V and 3 bases at J, leaving 5 bases unmatched. The CDR3 length is 13 residues. The CDR3 region has the DNA TGTGCCAGCATAAGACAGGGCGAAGAGACCCAGTACTTC. Residues: CASIRQGEETQYF.

This chain connects TRBV11-2 to TRBJ2-1; a weak D match, TRBD2 (6 bases). This CDR3 comprises 15 residues. From germline, CDR1 is SGHAT and CDR2 FQNNGV. V lost 0 bases to trimming and J lost 9 bases, with 15 bases between them. The CDR3 nucleotides read TGTGCCAGCAGCTTAGAGGGAGGCAGGAACACTGAGCAGTTCTTC. Translating it yields CASSLEGGRNTEQFF.

The genes are TRBV10-2 and TRBJ2-5; D perhaps matches TRBD2 (6 bases). Trimming shortened V by 4 bases and J by 6 bases, and 12 bases separated the two germline ends. The CDR3 sequence is 13 residues long. Germline-derived CDR1 and CDR2 are WSHSY and SAAADI. The CDR3 protein is CASSGGLSQTQYF. The CDR3 coding sequence is TGCGCCAGCAGTGGAGGACTAAGTCAGACCCAGTACTTC.

The genes are TRBV30 and TRBJ1-1; D remains unclear. Per the germline V gene, CDR1 is GTSNPN and CDR2 is SVGIG (reference sequence). The CDR3 has 13 residues. V lost 0 bases and J lost 1, with 6 bases in between. The CDR3 nucleotides read TGTGCCTGGAGTGTAAGCACGAACACTGAAGCTTTCTTT. Translated: CAWSVSTNTEAFF.

This clone appeared a single time. The chain joins TRBV27 to TRBJ2-1; the D gene is possibly TRBD1 (6 bases). Germline V lookup: CDR1 MNHEY, CDR2 SMNVEV (reference sequence). This CDR3 region has 15 residues. Trimming cost V 5 bases and J 3 bases, with 14 bases left between them. The chain's CDR3 is CASSPPQGNYNEQFF. The CDR3 DNA is TGTGCCAGCAGTCCCCCACAGGGAAACTACAATGAGCAGTTCTTC.

The chain couples TRBV5-1 to TRBJ1-1; possible D gene TRBD1, 5 bases. V lost 5 bases, J lost 0 bases, and 8 bases lay in between. Looked up from germline, CDR1 is SGHRS and CDR2 is YFSETQ. This CDR3 has 13 amino acids. The CDR3 reads CASRAGLNTEAFF. DNA of the CDR3: TGCGCCAGCAGGGCAGGGCTGAACACTGAAGCTTTCTTT. The variable domain in full, completed from reference TRBV5-1 and TRBJ1-1, reads KAGVTQTPRYLIKTRGQQVTLSCSPISGHRSVSWYQQTPGQGLQFLFEYFSETQRNKGNFPGRFSGRQFSNSRSEMNVSTLELGDSALYLCASRAGLNTEAFFGQGTRLTVV.

The chain couples TRBV3-1 (or the pseudogene TRBV3-2) to TRBJ1-6, with a possible D match to TRBD1 (6 bases). CDR3 length: 15 amino acids. Germline V CDR1 and CDR2: LGHDT, YNNKEL (reference sequence). V was pared by 1 base and J by 6 bases, with 10 bases between. This CDR3 reads CASSQVSRGNSPLHF. CDR3 DNA sequence: TGTGCCAGCAGCCAAGTCTCCAGGGGTAATTCACCCCTCCACTTT.

The chain is built from TRBV6-5 and TRBJ1-1; the D is unclear. The CDR3 is 11 amino acids. V was cut by 6 bases and J by 2 bases, with 4 bases left in between. Germline-derived CDR1 and CDR2 are MNHEY and SVGAGI. CDR3 loop: CASRLNTEAFF. The CDR3, as DNA: TGTGCCAGCAGACTTAACACTGAAGCTTTCTTT.

This chain connects TRBV6-1 to TRBJ2-4; TRBD1 might be the D (5 bases). Germline CDR1 is MNHNS and CDR2 is SASEGT. The CDR3 totals 15 residues. Trimming took off 0 bases at V and 3 bases at J, with 9 bases between the two ends. CDR3 in DNA: TGTGCCAGCAGTGAAGCAGGGGTGGGCAAAAACATTCAGTACTTC. Translating gives CASSEAGVGKNIQYF.

The rearrangement uses TRBV18 and TRBJ1-2; TRBD1 agrees at 7 bases. After removal of 3 bases from V and 2 bases from J, the junction contained 3 bases not matched to a gene. There are 14 residues in the CDR3. Germline V gene sequence: CDR1 KGHSH, CDR2 LQKENI. CDR3 residues: CASSPETGNYGYTF. The CDR3 nucleotides are TGTGCCAGCTCACCCGAGACAGGGAACTATGGCTACACCTTC.

The count of this clone is one. The chain joins TRBV6-5 to TRBJ1-5, with D hard to call. V was pared by 6 bases and J by 9 bases, with 18 bases between. CDR3 length: 14 residues. CDR1 and CDR2 (germline): MNHEY, SVGAGI. As DNA, the CDR3 is TGTGCCAGCAGCAAACGGGAATCCGAAGGGCCCCAGCATTTT. Translating gives CASSKRESEGPQHF.

The chain uses TRBV11-2 and TRBJ1-2, with 7 nucleotides matching TRBD1. With V trimmed by 5 bases and J by 7 bases, 10 bases remained unmatched. The CDR3 has 14 residues. CDR1 and CDR2 (germline): SGHAT, FQNNGV. This CDR3 reads CASSPPGQLSGYTF. The CDR3 nucleotides are TGTGCCAGCAGCCCCCCGGGACAGCTCTCTGGCTACACCTTC.